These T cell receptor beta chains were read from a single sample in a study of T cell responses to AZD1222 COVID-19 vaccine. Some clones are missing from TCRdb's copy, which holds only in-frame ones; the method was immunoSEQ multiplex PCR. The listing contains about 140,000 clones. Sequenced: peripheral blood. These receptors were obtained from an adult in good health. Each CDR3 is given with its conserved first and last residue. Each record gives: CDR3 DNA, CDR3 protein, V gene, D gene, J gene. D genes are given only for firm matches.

CDR3 DNA: TGCGCCAGCAGCTTGGAGCAGTCAACTAGCACAGATACGCAGTATTTT; CDR3 protein: CASSLEQSTSTDTQYF; V gene: TRBV5-1; D gene: NA; J gene: TRBJ2-3
CDR3 DNA: TGTGCCACCCCCCAGGGATCCGGGGAGCTGTTTTTT; CDR3 protein: CATPQGSGELFF; V gene: TRBV6-5; D gene: NA; J gene: TRBJ2-2
CDR3 DNA: TGTGCCAGTAGTACCGGACAGGGGGGGCAGCCCCAGCATTTT; CDR3 protein: CASSTGQGGQPQHF; V gene: TRBV19; D gene: TRBD1; J gene: TRBJ1-5
CDR3 DNA: TGTGCCAGCAGCTCAGCAGGGGGGACAGGCGGCTACACCTTC; CDR3 protein: CASSSAGGTGGYTF; V gene: TRBV7-9; D gene: TRBD1; J gene: TRBJ1-2
CDR3 DNA: TGTGCCAGCAGCCCCGAAGCGGGGGCGGTTTACAATGAGCAGTTCTTC; CDR3 protein: CASSPEAGAVYNEQFF; V gene: TRBV7-3; D gene: TRBD2; J gene: TRBJ2-1
CDR3 DNA: TGTGCCAGCTCCCCCGAATACGGATCTGGCTACACCTTC; CDR3 protein: CASSPEYGSGYTF; V gene: TRBV18; D gene: NA; J gene: TRBJ1-2
CDR3 DNA: TGTGCCAGTAGTGGCTATGGCTACACCTTC; CDR3 protein: CASSGYGYTF; V gene: TRBV19; D gene: NA; J gene: TRBJ1-2
CDR3 DNA: TGTGCCAGCGGACAGGTACCCAACTATGGCTACACCTTC; CDR3 protein: CASGQVPNYGYTF; V gene: TRBV28; D gene: TRBD1; J gene: TRBJ1-2
CDR3 DNA: TGCAGTGCTGACTCGGGGGTGCAGTACTTC; CDR3 protein: CSADSGVQYF; V gene: TRBV20-1; D gene: NA; J gene: TRBJ2-7
CDR3 DNA: TGTGCCAGCAGCTTGAGGACAGGGGGAAGTCAGCCCCAGCATTTT; CDR3 protein: CASSLRTGGSQPQHF; V gene: TRBV7-2; D gene: TRBD1; J gene: TRBJ1-5
CDR3 DNA: TGTGCCAGCAGGAACCCCGGACTAGCGGGGGGCGGATCCTACAATGAGCAGTTCTTC; CDR3 protein: CASRNPGLAGGGSYNEQFF; V gene: TRBV7-3; D gene: TRBD2; J gene: TRBJ2-1
CDR3 DNA: TGCAGCGTCACTATTTACGGCTACGAGCAGTACTTC; CDR3 protein: CSVTIYGYEQYF; V gene: TRBV29-1; D gene: NA; J gene: TRBJ2-7
CDR3 DNA: TGCGCCAGCAGCTTAGGACTAGCGGGGGTCTTGGGCACCGGGGAGCTGTTTTTT; CDR3 protein: CASSLGLAGVLGTGELFF; V gene: TRBV5-1; D gene: TRBD2; J gene: TRBJ2-2
CDR3 DNA: TGTGCCTGGCAACCGGGGACAGGGGGCCGATATAATTCACCCCTCCACTTT; CDR3 protein: CAWQPGTGGRYNSPLHF; V gene: TRBV30; D gene: TRBD1; J gene: TRBJ1-6
CDR3 DNA: TGTGCCAGCCAAACGACAGTCAGCTCCTACAATGAGCAGTTCTTC; CDR3 protein: CASQTTVSSYNEQFF; V gene: TRBV19; D gene: NA; J gene: TRBJ2-1
CDR3 DNA: TGTGCCAGCTCCCTCGACAGGAGTCCATTCGGCGAGCAGTACTTC; CDR3 protein: CASSLDRSPFGEQYF; V gene: TRBV18; D gene: NA; J gene: TRBJ2-7
CDR3 DNA: TGTGCCAGCAGCTCCCGATTGGGGGGAGGGCACACTGAAGCTTTCTTT; CDR3 protein: CASSSRLGGGHTEAFF; V gene: TRBV7-9; D gene: NA; J gene: TRBJ1-1
CDR3 DNA: TGTGCCAGCAGCCCCCTGCAGGGTTCACCCCTCCACTTT; CDR3 protein: CASSPLQGSPLHF; V gene: TRBV7-9; D gene: NA; J gene: TRBJ1-6
CDR3 DNA: TGTGCCAGCAGCTTGGGGCCAGGGGAGGCGGGTCAGCCCCAGCATTTT; CDR3 protein: CASSLGPGEAGQPQHF; V gene: TRBV5-8; D gene: NA; J gene: TRBJ1-5
CDR3 DNA: TGTGCCACCAGCAGAGATTGGGGAGGGATGCTAGAGACCCAGTACTTC; CDR3 protein: CATSRDWGGMLETQYF; V gene: TRBV15; D gene: TRBD2; J gene: TRBJ2-5